These T cell receptor beta chains were read from a single sample in a study of blood T cells in healthy people across ages. TCRdb reprocessed the 5' RACE reads with MiXCR, giving one entry per CDR3 protein. The sample holds over 1,300,000 distinct CDR3 sequences, approximately 59% seen once. The sequencing sample was made of blood. The receptors here all came from a man younger than 35 in good health. Each CDR3 is given with its conserved first and last residue. A D gene is named only where the DNA matches it firmly. The size of a clone is reported for some rows only, either as once, few or many, or as a class for expanded clones.

clone size	D gene	V gene	J gene	CDR3 DNA	CDR3 protein
-	-	TRBV12-3/TRBV12-4	TRBJ2-3	TGTGCCAGCAGTTCCCCACTCGAGGGCTCTAGCACAGATACGCAGTATTTT	CASSSPLEGSSTDTQYF
-	TRBD2	TRBV7-9	TRBJ2-1	TGTGCCAGCAGGCCCAGACTAGCCACCGAGCAGTTCTTC	CASRPRLATEQFF
-	-	TRBV20-1	TRBJ1-1	TGCAGTGCTAGCCAGTTCTCCGCTGAAGCTTTCTTT	CSASQFSAEAFF
-	-	TRBV29-1	TRBJ2-7	TGCAGCGTTGTTGAGGGGGAGCAGTACTTC	CSVVEGEQYF
few	-	TRBV28	TRBJ2-3	TGTGCCAGCAGTTTACCCCCGGCGGGACACCGCACAGATACGCAGTATTTT	CASSLPPAGHRTDTQYF
-	TRBD1	TRBV20-1	TRBJ1-6	TGCAGTGCTTTTACAGGGGGCGACTCCTATAATTCACCCCTCCACTTT	CSAFTGGDSYNSPLHF
-	-	TRBV7-9	TRBJ2-4	TGTGCCAGCAGCCCTCCCGGTTGGCTGTTCATGTACTTC	CASSPPGWLFMYF
-	TRBD2	TRBV27	TRBJ2-7	TGTGCCAAGACTAGCGGGCCCCCCTACGAGCAGTACTTC	CAKTSGPPYEQYF
-	-	TRBV7-9	TRBJ1-2	TGTGCCAGCAGCTTCTCGATAACGGACAGATACTATGGCTACACCTTC	CASSFSITDRYYGYTF
-	-	TRBV6-6	TRBJ1-1	TGTGCCAGCGTAGGGAACACTGAAGCTTTCTTT	CASVGNTEAFF
few	-	TRBV12-5	TRBJ2-3	TGTGCTAGTGGTTTCGGCGGGGGCACAGATACGCAGTATTTT	CASGFGGGTDTQYF
-	TRBD1	TRBV5-1	TRBJ2-7	TGCGCCAGCAGCTTTCGTATAGGGGACAGGGGCTACGAGCAGTACTTC	CASSFRIGDRGYEQYF
few	-	TRBV4-1	TRBJ2-7	TGCGCCAGCGCCGGGGAGTACTCCTACGAGCAGTACTTC	CASAGEYSYEQYF
-	-	TRBV29-1	TRBJ2-7	TGCAGCGTTGGGGCAGGAGAAGACTACGAGCAGTACTTC	CSVGAGEDYEQYF
-	-	TRBV5-1	TRBJ2-3	TGCGCCAGCAGCATTTTCAGGGGAGGCACAGATACGCAGTATTTT	CASSIFRGGTDTQYF
-	-	TRBV6-6	TRBJ2-1	TGTGCCAGCAGTTCAACGGGGCTGAACAATGAGCAGTTCTTC	CASSSTGLNNEQFF
-	-	TRBV15	TRBJ2-1	TGTGCCACCAGCGCCTCTGGGAATGAGCAGTTCTTC	CATSASGNEQFF